This paragraph covers one T cell receptor (beta chain) sequence. The sample is drawn from a study of Graves' ophthalmopathy and Graves' hyperthyroidism. Amplifying from RNA transcripts, the study obtained TCR beta CDR3 regions. The library came from an HTBI-primed first-round RT-PCR and a second-round multiplex PCR. MiXCR was run by TCRdb on the multiplex PCR reads, yielding one entry per CDR3 protein. In the table there are more than 550,000 distinct CDR3 sequences, over 40% of which are singletons. Sequencing input: peripheral blood. This receptor was taken from an adult man with Graves' ophthalmopathy.

CDR3 residues: CASSSFDRAGNTIYF. The CDR3, as DNA: TGTGCCAGCAGCTCCTTCGACAGGGCTGGAAACACCATATATTTT. The chain combines TRBV7-2 with TRBJ1-3; 7 nucleotides match TRBD1. The CDR3 contains 15 residues. V trimming: 4 bases; J trimming: 2 bases; junction bases outside the gene matches: 5. Germline lookup yields CDR1 SGHTA and CDR2 FQGNSA.